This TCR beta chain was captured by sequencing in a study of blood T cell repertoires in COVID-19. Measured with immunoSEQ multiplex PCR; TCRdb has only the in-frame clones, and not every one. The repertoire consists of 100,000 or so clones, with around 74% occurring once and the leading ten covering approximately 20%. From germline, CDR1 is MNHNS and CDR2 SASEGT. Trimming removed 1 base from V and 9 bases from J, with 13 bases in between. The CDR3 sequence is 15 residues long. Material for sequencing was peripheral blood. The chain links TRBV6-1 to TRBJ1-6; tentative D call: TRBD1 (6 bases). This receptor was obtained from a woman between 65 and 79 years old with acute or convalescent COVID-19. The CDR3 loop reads CASSEGWGGGSPLHF. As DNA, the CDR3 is TGTGCCAGCAGTGAAGGGTGGGGGGGCGGTTCACCCCTCCACTTT.